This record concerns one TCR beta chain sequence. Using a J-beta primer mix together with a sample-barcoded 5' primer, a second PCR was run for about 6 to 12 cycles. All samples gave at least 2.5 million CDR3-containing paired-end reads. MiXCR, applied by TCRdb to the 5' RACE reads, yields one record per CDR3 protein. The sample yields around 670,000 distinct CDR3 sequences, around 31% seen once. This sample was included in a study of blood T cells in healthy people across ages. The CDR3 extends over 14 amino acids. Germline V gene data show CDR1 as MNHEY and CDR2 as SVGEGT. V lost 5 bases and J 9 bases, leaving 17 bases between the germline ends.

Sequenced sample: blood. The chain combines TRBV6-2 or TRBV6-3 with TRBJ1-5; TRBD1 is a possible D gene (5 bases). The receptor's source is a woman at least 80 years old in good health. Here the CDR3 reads CASSQDGAWGPQHF. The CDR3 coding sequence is TGTGCCAGCAGTCAGGACGGGGCCTGGGGGCCCCAGCATTTT.